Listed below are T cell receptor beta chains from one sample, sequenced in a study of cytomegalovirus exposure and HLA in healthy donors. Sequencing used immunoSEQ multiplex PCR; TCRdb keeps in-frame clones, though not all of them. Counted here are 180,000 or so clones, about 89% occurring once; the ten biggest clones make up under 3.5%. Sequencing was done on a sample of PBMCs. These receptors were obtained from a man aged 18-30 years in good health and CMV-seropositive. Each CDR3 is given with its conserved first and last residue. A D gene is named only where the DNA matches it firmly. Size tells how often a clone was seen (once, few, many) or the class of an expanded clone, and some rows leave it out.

CASSLMGTGHSGNTIYF	TGCGCCAGCAGCTTGATGGGGACAGGGCACTCTGGAAACACCATATATTTT	-	TRBD1	TRBV5-1	TRBJ1-3
CASSLDGEPQHF	TGCGCCAGCAGCTTGGACGGAGAGCCCCAGCATTTT	-	-	TRBV5-1	TRBJ1-5
CAWSAPGAGANVLTF	TGTGCCTGGAGTGCCCCAGGGGCTGGGGCCAACGTCCTGACTTTC	-	-	TRBV30	TRBJ2-6
CASSQNTEAFF	TGTGCCAGCAGCCAGAACACTGAAGCTTTCTTT	-	-	TRBV5-4	TRBJ1-1
CASRGGQGIKEYEQYF	TGTGCCAGCAGGGGAGGACAGGGGATTAAGGAATACGAGCAGTACTTC	-	TRBD1	TRBV6-6	TRBJ2-7
CASSFWDRVTEAFF	TGTGCCAGCAGCTTCTGGGACAGGGTCACTGAAGCTTTCTTT	-	TRBD1	TRBV7-8	TRBJ1-1
CATSREEQHNEKLFF	TGTGCCACCAGCAGAGAAGAACAGCATAATGAAAAACTGTTTTTT	-	-	TRBV15	TRBJ1-4
CASSSAGGTEAFF	TGTGCCAGCAGCTCCGCAGGGGGCACTGAAGCTTTCTTT	-	TRBD1	TRBV5-5	TRBJ1-1
CASSPTGTANNYGYTF	TGTGCCAGCAGTCCCACCGGGACTGCCAATAACTATGGCTACACCTTC	-	-	TRBV28	TRBJ1-2
CASATGYEQYF	TGTGCCAGCGCGACAGGTTACGAGCAGTACTTC	-	-	TRBV7-9	TRBJ2-7
CASIEPGTSRVGYNEQFF	TGTGCCAGCATTGAGCCCGGGACTAGCAGGGTGGGCTACAATGAGCAGTTCTTC	-	TRBD2	TRBV2	TRBJ2-1
CASSLGSQETQYF	TGTGCCAGCAGTTTAGGCAGCCAAGAGACCCAGTACTTC	once	-	TRBV28	TRBJ2-5
CASSSTGLGTGELFF	TGTGCCAGCAGCTCTACAGGGCTTGGCACCGGGGAGCTGTTTTTT	-	-	TRBV5-6	TRBJ2-2
CSVATFLDREATNEKLFF	TGCAGCGTTGCCACGTTTTTAGACAGAGAAGCAACTAATGAAAAACTGTTTTTT	-	-	TRBV29-1	TRBJ1-4
CASSARDRGYEQYF	TGTGCCAGCAGCGCCCGGGACAGGGGCTACGAGCAGTACTTC	once	TRBD1	TRBV13	TRBJ2-7
CASSSLGDETQYF	TGCGCCAGCAGCTCCCTGGGCGACGAGACCCAGTACTTC	-	-	TRBV5-1	TRBJ2-5
CASSPSGGTGELFF	TGTGCCAGCAGCCCCTCAGGGGGCACCGGGGAGCTGTTTTTT	once	TRBD1	TRBV9	TRBJ2-2
CASSLSGAAITLFF	TGTGCCAGCAGCTTGTCAGGGGCGGCGATCACGCTGTTTTTT	once	-	TRBV5-6	TRBJ1-4
CASSPAVTGGNTEAFF	TGTGCCAGCTCACCAGCCGTTACAGGGGGGAACACTGAAGCTTTCTTT	-	TRBD1	TRBV18	TRBJ1-1
CASSRGTSGGLRNEQFF	TGCGCCAGCAGCCGCGGTACTAGCGGGGGTTTGAGAAATGAGCAGTTCTTC	-	TRBD2	TRBV5-1	TRBJ2-1
CASSQIRTSGTSSYNEQFF	TGTGCCAGCAGCCAGATTAGGACTAGCGGCACGAGCTCCTACAATGAGCAGTTCTTC	-	TRBD2	TRBV7-9	TRBJ2-1
CASSYSGGPYEQYF	TGTGCCAGCAGTTACTCGGGAGGGCCCTACGAGCAGTACTTC	-	TRBD2	TRBV6-5	TRBJ2-7
CASSFDQDPGTSSDEQFF	TGTGCCAGCAGCTTCGACCAGGACCCCGGGACTAGCAGTGATGAGCAGTTCTTC	-	TRBD2	TRBV7-6	TRBJ2-1
CASRTPGTASYGYTF	TGTGCCAGTAGGACCCCAGGGACAGCATCCTATGGCTACACCTTC	-	TRBD1	TRBV19	TRBJ1-2
CASSLGQGPDTQYF	TGTGCCAGCAGCTTAGGACAGGGGCCAGATACGCAGTATTTT	-	TRBD1	TRBV7-3	TRBJ2-3
CASSPPYSNQPQHF	TGTGCCAGTTCTCCCCCCTATAGCAATCAGCCCCAGCATTTT	-	-	TRBV19	TRBJ1-5
CASSPTTLPGYTF	TGTGCCAGCAGTCCTACTACCCTACCTGGCTACACCTTC	-	-	TRBV7-2	TRBJ1-2
CAISELFGGQGALNTIYF	TGTGCCATCAGTGAATTATTCGGGGGACAGGGGGCCCTAAACACCATATATTTT	-	TRBD1	TRBV10-3	TRBJ1-3
CSVLQGQGSYEQYF	TGCAGCGTCCTCCAAGGACAGGGGTCCTACGAGCAGTACTTC	once	TRBD1	TRBV29-1	TRBJ2-7
CASGPQGDTQYF	TGTGCCAGCGGACCACAGGGAGATACGCAGTATTTT	-	-	TRBV2	TRBJ2-3
CASSQEYRGPYEQYF	TGCGCCAGCAGCCAAGAGTACAGGGGGCCATACGAGCAGTACTTC	-	TRBD1	TRBV4-3	TRBJ2-7